This TCR beta chain emerged from a study of blood T cell repertoires in COVID-19 (dated by TCRdb to 2020 to 2021). Broadly, across the study: Samples from collaborators originated in the United States, Italy and Spain and spanned both the acute and convalescent phases of COVID-19. The prospective study material was composed of cDNA or gDNA derived from T cells, B-cell-depleted T cells, or PBMCs. Deeply sampled blood TCRbeta repertoires from subjects exposed to, actively infected with, or recovered from COVID-19 were included in the dataset. The repertoires were released in a freely available public database meant as a resource for research on the immune response to SARS-CoV-2. The samples were drawn from two sources: the first 160 participants of the ongoing ImmuneRACE study, and 1,000 to 1,500 subjects contributed by 6 global collaborators. A de-identified subject ID, COVID-19 status, age in years and sex were almost always included in the sample metadata. Where HLA class I and class II types were available, the types were taken from metadata supplied by the sample provider, not from assay-based typing.

As concerns this clone: Its antigen has not been determined. Base qualities are not at hand, and no much larger clone is one base apart.

General study outcomes and caveats: How much clinical and demographic metadata was included differed by source and by participant, and the metadata was provided uncurated.

Collaborating institutions collected whole blood in K2EDTA tubes following their own protocols. Collaborator samples were shipped for TCRbeta analysis as frozen whole blood, isolated PBMCs, or DNA extracted from either sample type. TCRbeta CDR3 regions were amplified from genomic DNA using the immunoSEQ Assay, a bias-controlled multiplex PCR. As for the original processing: Within the assay, amplification of reference gene primers was used to estimate how many nucleated cells each sample contained. To quantify the absolute abundance of each unique TCRbeta CDR3 rearrangement, sequence reads were collapsed and filtered. For each sample, productive Simpson clonality was calculated as the square root of Simpson's diversity index over productive rearrangements. TCRdb holds this immuneACCESS table with in-frame rearrangements only. Some clones are missing; in checked studies, unresolved V genes explain under half, and the rest has no known cause. That table is the source of V, J and clone size, and D and trimming were worked out from the DNA. In all, the sample holds under 300,000 clones, and around 83% of those were seen once. Around 6% of the sample belongs to the ten largest clones.

The sequenced sample was peripheral blood. The clonotype originates from a man aged 80 or over with acute or convalescent COVID-19.

The CDR3 reads CASSMTFLALGEAEQYF. The bases read TGTGCCAGTAGTATGACCTTTCTAGCGCTAGGAGAAGCCGAGCAGTACTTC. The chain was built from TRBV19 and TRBJ2-7; TRBD2 is perhaps the D gene, given 6 matching bases. V sheds 3 bases and J sheds 6 bases, leaving 24 bases between their ends. CDR1 and CDR2, looked up from the germline V gene (reference sequence), are LNHDA and SQIVND. Including cysteine and phenylalanine, the CDR3 has 17 amino acids. The read is trimmed to its CDR3 DNA, 51 bases read in frame from base 1. Here the CDR3 is joined to the reference TRBV19 and TRBJ2-7 genes, and the full variable domain is: DGGITQSPKYLFRKEGQNVTLSCEQNLNHDAMYWYRQDPGQGLRLIYYSQIVNDFQKGDIAEGYSVSREKKESFPLTVTSAQKNPTAFYLCASSMTFLALGEAEQYFGPGTRLTVT.